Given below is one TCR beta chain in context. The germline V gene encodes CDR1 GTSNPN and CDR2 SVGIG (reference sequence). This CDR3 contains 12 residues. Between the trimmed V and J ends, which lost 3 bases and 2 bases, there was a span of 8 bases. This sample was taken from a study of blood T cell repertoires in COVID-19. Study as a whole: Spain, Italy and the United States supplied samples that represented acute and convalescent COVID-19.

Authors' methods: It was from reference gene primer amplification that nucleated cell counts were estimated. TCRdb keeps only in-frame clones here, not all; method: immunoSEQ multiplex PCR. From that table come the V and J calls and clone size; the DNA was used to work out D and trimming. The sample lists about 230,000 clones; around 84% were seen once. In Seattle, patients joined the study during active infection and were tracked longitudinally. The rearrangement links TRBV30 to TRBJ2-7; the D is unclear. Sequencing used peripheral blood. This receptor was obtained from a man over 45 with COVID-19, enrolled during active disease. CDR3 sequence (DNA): TGTGCCTGGAGACGAGGAGCCTACGAGCAGTACTTC. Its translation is CAWRRGAYEQYF.